This T cell receptor (beta chain) was documented in a study of regulatory T cells in long-lasting Graves disease. Study-wide context: The study enrolled newly diagnosed Graves' patients on antithyroid drugs under 3 months. Regarding the study as a whole: Whereas new patients shared about 980 public clonotypes, persistent patients shared more, at about 2,500.

iRepertoire HTBI primers and Arm-PCR of CDR3 regions built TCR beta libraries. TCRdb passed the multiplex PCR reads through MiXCR, listing each CDR3 protein once. The table records fewer than 400,000 distinct CDR3 sequences, roughly 18% of them present only once. As regards this clonotype: What it recognizes is unknown. This clone may be a read error of a much larger clone one base away.

Stated time point: newly diagnosed GD, antithyroid drugs for less than 3 months. Construction of the TCR library relied on RNA isolated from PBMCs. Nine milliliters of peripheral blood were drawn into EDTA tubes. The specimen comprised peripheral blood mononuclear cells (PBMCs), sampled at new diagnosis, from a patient treated with antithyroid drugs. The sequence came from a female donor with Graves disease.

Written as DNA, the CDR3 is TGTGCCAGCAGCACGGGACAGGGGTCGGGTGAGCAGTTCTTC. Protein sequence: CASSTGQGSGEQFF. The chain carries TRBV11-2 and TRBJ2-1; TRBD1 agrees at 10 bases. The CDR3 runs to 14 residues. Germline CDR1 SGHAT, CDR2 FQNNGV. Losses at the gene ends were 5 bases for V and 9 bases for J; bases not matched to a gene: 7. The full variable domain, with the rest looked up from reference TRBV11-2 and TRBJ2-1, is EAGVAQSPRYKIIEKRQSVAFWCNPISGHATLYWYQQILGQGPKLLIQFQNNGVVDDSQLPKDRFSAERLKGVDSTLKIQPAKLEDSAVYLCASSTGQGSGEQFFGPGTRLTVL.